Described below is a single TCR beta chain sequence and its context. With the read ending 3 residues before the CDR3 end, the germline J gene is used to fill in that end. The V gene end was trimmed by 5 bases and the J gene end by 0 bases; junction bases not matched to a gene: 7. The CDR3 loop spans 15 amino acids. Germline V lookup: CDR1 SGHRS, CDR2 YFSETQ. TCRdb keeps only in-frame clones here, not all; method: immunoSEQ multiplex PCR. Its table records roughly 15,000 clones. These data originate in a study of T cells in women clearing cervical HPV infection. Study background: Cases' blood sampling followed lesion detection by median about 21 weeks (90 to 200).

The chain combines TRBV5-1 with TRBJ2-5; 7 bases are a match to TRBD1. The material sequenced was blood buffy coat. The receptor's source is a woman between 18 and 70 years old with a cervical HPV16 infection that either progressed to CIN3+ or cleared (not recorded which). The sequenced CDR3 bases are TGCGCCAGCAGATCGACAGGGTGGGACCAAGAGACC. It specifies CASRSTGWDQET. The full CDR3 sequence reads CASRSTGWDQETQYF.